This T cell receptor (beta chain) was obtained from a study of vaccination and CD4 T cells after COVID-19. With respect to this clonotype: The antigen remains undetermined.

Treatment: approximately nine-day PBMC culture with coronavirus spike peptide pools or control peptides (ViraFEST assay). The Oncomine TCR Beta short-read assay sequenced DNA from cultured CD4+ T cells. In TCRdb, the PCR reads were re-called with MiXCR into one record per CDR3 protein. Among roughly 11,000 distinct CDR3 sequences listed, around 66% were seen once. The sequenced sample consisted of CD4+ T cells from blood, cultured in vitro. The TCR was taken from a human donor who had recovered from COVID-19.

The CDR3 loop is CASSLTRDSYNEQFF. The DNA for the CDR3 is TGTGCCAGCAGCTTAACTCGGGACTCCTACAATGAGCAGTTCTTC. The chain uses TRBV7-2 and TRBJ2-1, with D maybe TRBD2 (5 bases). Germline V CDR1 and CDR2: SGHTA, FQGNSA. The CDR3 consists of 15 residues. Trimming took off 2 bases at V and 0 bases at J, with 8 bases between the two ends.